One sample yielded the 14 T cell receptor beta chains listed below, sequenced in a study of T cells in localized non-small cell lung cancer. Sequencing was performed with immunoSEQ multiplex PCR; in TCRdb, only in-frame clones are kept and a portion is missing. The sample records nearly 25,000 clones, around 87% being singletons. This specimen was peripheral blood, taken before any cancer treatment. The receptors were gathered from a male donor at least 60 years old with stage II squamous cell lung carcinoma.

This clone was detected once. The rearrangement uses TRBV27 and TRBJ1-5, with D hard to call. The CDR3 length is 15 residues. The V and J ends lost 7 bases and 0 bases respectively, with 13 bases between them. Germline V gene lookup returns CDR1 MNHEY and CDR2 SMNVEV (reference sequence). The CDR3 nucleotides read TGTGCCAGCAAACTAGAGGGATTTAGCAATCAGCCCCAGCATTTT. Residues: CASKLEGFSNQPQHF.

The chain joins TRBV2 to TRBJ2-1; TRBD1 is a possible D gene (5 bases). The V end lost 6 bases, the J end lost 7 bases, and 19 bases lay between the germline ends. Germline CDR1 reads SNHLY; CDR2 reads FYNNEI. The CDR3 has 15 residues. CDR3 in amino acids: CASSVDPGSANEQFF. In DNA, the CDR3 is TGTGCCAGCAGCGTTGACCCAGGGTCAGCTAATGAGCAGTTCTTC.

The rearrangement joins TRBV5-1 to TRBJ2-1; 9 nucleotides align to TRBD1. CDR1 and CDR2 (germline): SGHRS, YFSETQ. J was trimmed by 0 bases and V by 4 bases; bases with no gene match: 5. There are 16 residues in the CDR3. The DNA of the CDR3 is TGCGCCAGCAGCGGCGGGACAGGGAGCTCCTACAATGAGCAGTTCTTC. It codes for CASSGGTGSSYNEQFF.

This clone is a singleton in its sample. The CDR3 loop is CASSLEATQYF. CDR3 nucleotide sequence: TGTGCCAGCAGCTTAGAGGCGACCCAGTACTTC. V gene TRBV7-2 combines with J gene TRBJ2-5; D call uncertain. The CDR3 has 11 amino acids. Germline CDR1 is SGHTA and CDR2 is FQGNSA. V was pared by 1 base and J by 7 bases, with 4 bases between.

This clone was found once. This rearrangement joins TRBV28 to TRBJ1-5; D may be TRBD1 (6 bases). CDR3 length equals 17 residues. Germline V CDR1 and CDR2: MDHEN, SYDVKM. V lost 5 bases to trimming and J lost 2 bases, with 19 bases between them. This chain's CDR3 is CASSLGGQAFGNQPQHF. The CDR3 bases are TGTGCCAGCAGTCTGGGGGGGCAGGCCTTCGGCAATCAGCCCCAGCATTTT.

This clone was detected a few times. This rearrangement joins TRBV2 to TRBJ2-4, with D possibly matching TRBD1 (6 bases). The V gene's germline CDR1 is SNHLY and CDR2 FYNNEI. V was pared by 4 bases and J by 8 bases, with 15 bases between. The CDR3 covers 14 residues. CDR3 sequence: CASSVSQGSDIQYF. CDR3 DNA sequence: TGTGCCAGCAGTGTGAGCCAGGGGTCAGACATTCAGTACTTC.

This chain connects TRBV5-1 to TRBJ1-2; unclear D gene. From germline, CDR1 is SGHRS and CDR2 YFSETQ. V dropped 0 bases and J dropped 2 bases, with 11 bases sitting between them. This CDR3 is built from 15 residues. The CDR3 is CASSLESAANYGYTF. CDR3 nucleotide sequence: TGCGCCAGCAGCTTGGAATCCGCCGCCAACTATGGCTACACCTTC.

This clone was observed a single time. The J gene is TRBJ2-5, the V gene TRBV2; D is tentatively TRBD1 or TRBD2 (5 bases each). Germline V gives CDR1 SNHLY, CDR2 FYNNEI. V was pared by 2 bases and J by 0 bases, with 10 bases between. This CDR3 has 15 amino acids. CDR3 DNA: TGTGCCAGCAGTGAATCACCGGGACACCAAGAGACCCAGTACTTC. Translating gives CASSESPGHQETQYF. Complete variable domain (other parts from reference TRBV2 and TRBJ2-5): EPEVTQTPSHQVTQMGQEVILRCVPISNHLYFYWYRQILGQKVEFLVSFYNNEISEKSEIFDDQFSVERPDGSNFTLKIRSTKLEDSAMYFCASSESPGHQETQYFGPGTRLLVL.

The rearrangement uses TRBV7-2 and TRBJ2-1; the D gene could be TRBD1 or TRBD2 (6 bases each). CDR1 is SGHTA, CDR2 FQGNSA, per germline. Trimming shortened V by 0 bases and J by 12 bases, and 15 bases separated the two germline ends. The CDR3 sequence is 14 residues long. The CDR3 coding sequence is TGTGCCAGCAGCTTAGCGACGGGGGCCCGGGGGCAGTTCTTC. Protein: CASSLATGARGQFF.

The sample holds one count of this clone. The chain combines TRBV27 with TRBJ1-5, with D unresolved. The CDR3 is 12 amino acids. Trimming took off 3 bases at V and 0 bases at J, with 0 bases between the two ends. The germline gives CDR1 MNHEY, CDR2 SMNVEV (reference sequence). The CDR3 DNA is TGTGCCAGCAGTTTTAGCAATCAGCCCCAGCATTTT. The encoded protein is CASSFSNQPQHF.

V is TRBV7-8 and J is TRBJ2-1, with D perhaps matching TRBD1 (6 bases). Deletions cut 7 bases from V and 10 bases from J, with 20 bases between. Germline CDR1 and CDR2: SGHVS and FQNEAQ. This CDR3 has 14 residues. The CDR3 region is CASTTRSSTGEQFF. The DNA for the CDR3 is TGTGCCAGCACTACCCGGTCTAGTACAGGGGAGCAGTTCTTC.

This chain links TRBV4-1 with TRBJ2-5, with TRBD2 identical over 12 bases. Germline assignment: CDR1 MGHRA and CDR2 YSYEKL. CDR3 length: 18 residues. Trimming at V came to 2 bases and at J to 5 bases, leaving 12 bases not matched to a gene. The CDR3 DNA sequence: TGCGCCAGCAGCCAATTTCCGACTAGCGGGGGCCCTGGGGAGACCCAGTACTTC. It yields the protein CASSQFPTSGGPGETQYF.

This clone was observed a single time. V gene TRBV6-5 combines with J gene TRBJ1-1; tentatively, D is TRBD1 (6 bases). Trimming cost V 5 bases and J 0 bases, with 10 bases left between them. There are 14 residues in the CDR3. Germline loops: CDR1 MNHEY, CDR2 SVGAGI. Here the CDR3 reads CASSRTVLNTEAFF. The CDR3 coding sequence is TGTGCCAGCAGTCGGACAGTTCTGAACACTGAAGCTTTCTTT.

The rearrangement joins TRBV30 to TRBJ2-5, with TRBD2 matching 11 bases. This CDR3 is built from 15 residues. V shed 2 bases, J shed 4 bases, and the junction held 6 bases outside the gene matches. The germline V gene encodes CDR1 GTSNPN and CDR2 SVGIG (reference sequence). CDR3 DNA: TGTGCCTGGAGTCGACTAGCGGGAACGAGAGAGACCCAGTACTTC. Its protein product is CAWSRLAGTRETQYF.